Included here is one T cell receptor (beta chain) sequence, with context. Its antigen is still unknown. This specimen belongs to a study of OX40 agonist ivuxolimab in advanced cancers. Whole-study findings and limits: No determination was made of the antigen specificity of the expanded peripheral T cells.

Using immunoSEQ multiplex PCR, the repertoire was profiled, and TCRdb retains in-frame clones only, with some absent. The sample lists some 59,000 clones; around 82% were seen once. The CDR3 covers 15 residues. The receptor's source is an adult with an advanced solid tumor such as melanoma, head and neck, liver or kidney cancer. V is TRBV12-2 and J is TRBJ2-7; the table's D call, TRBD1, was not checked against the DNA. TRBV12-2 is classified as a pseudogene. Specimen: CD4+ or CD8+ T cells sorted from blood, collected in a trial of the OX40 agonist ivuxolimab. CDR3 region: CASRLIPGPSYEQYF. The CDR3 nucleotides are TGTGCAAGTCGCTTAATCCCAGGGCCCTCCTACGAGCAGTACTTC.